The sequence of this T cell receptor beta chain was determined in a study of T cell changes during pregnancy in multiple sclerosis. TCRdb's copy holds only in-frame clones and misses some; the assay was immunoSEQ multiplex PCR. The sample yields almost 20,000 clones, approximately 91% seen once. The sample here was CD8+ T cells from peripheral blood mononuclear cells, taken after pregnancy. The origin of this receptor is a female donor in good health, enrolled as a control in a pregnancy study.

The CDR3: CASSLVTDEETQYF. The CDR3 DNA reads TGTGCCAGCAGCTTGGTGACAGACGAGGAGACCCAGTACTTC. The chain carries TRBV5-6 and TRBJ2-5, with D perhaps TRBD1 (5 bases). The germline V and J ends were trimmed by 0 bases and 5 bases, with 11 bases remaining between them. The CDR3 contains 14 residues. Germline V gene data show CDR1 as SGHDT and CDR2 as YYEEEE.